This T cell receptor (beta chain) is drawn from a study of CD8+ T cells in alopecia areata. Treatment indicated: oral pan-JAK inhibitor, 5-10 mg twice daily. Sorted populations comprised CD4+ and CD8+ T cells obtained from PBMCs. The sample holds a few counts of this clone. cDNA reverse transcribed from extracted RNA served as the sequencing template. TCRdb's copy holds only in-frame clones and misses some; the assay was immunoSEQ multiplex PCR. The profile shows roughly 220,000 clones, around 65% of them singletons. Germline V CDR1 and CDR2: MDHEN, SYDVKM. This CDR3 comprises 13 residues. Trimming removed 7 bases at V and 3 bases at J, with 9 bases between.

The receptor comes from a human donor with alopecia areata. The sequencing used CD4+ T cells sorted from blood, collected around week 44, from a patient treated with tofacitinib. The chain carries TRBV28 and TRBJ1-4, with D uncertain. The CDR3 DNA is TGTGCCAGCAAGGCGATGGCTAATGAAAAACTGTTTTTT. Amino acid sequence: CASKAMANEKLFF. The full variable domain, rest sourced from reference TRBV28 and TRBJ1-4, is DVKVTQSSRYLVKRTGEKVFLECVQDMDHENMFWYRQDPGLGLRLIYFSYDVKMKEKGDIPEGYSVSREKKERFSLILESASTNQTSMYLCASKAMANEKLFFGSGTQLSVL.